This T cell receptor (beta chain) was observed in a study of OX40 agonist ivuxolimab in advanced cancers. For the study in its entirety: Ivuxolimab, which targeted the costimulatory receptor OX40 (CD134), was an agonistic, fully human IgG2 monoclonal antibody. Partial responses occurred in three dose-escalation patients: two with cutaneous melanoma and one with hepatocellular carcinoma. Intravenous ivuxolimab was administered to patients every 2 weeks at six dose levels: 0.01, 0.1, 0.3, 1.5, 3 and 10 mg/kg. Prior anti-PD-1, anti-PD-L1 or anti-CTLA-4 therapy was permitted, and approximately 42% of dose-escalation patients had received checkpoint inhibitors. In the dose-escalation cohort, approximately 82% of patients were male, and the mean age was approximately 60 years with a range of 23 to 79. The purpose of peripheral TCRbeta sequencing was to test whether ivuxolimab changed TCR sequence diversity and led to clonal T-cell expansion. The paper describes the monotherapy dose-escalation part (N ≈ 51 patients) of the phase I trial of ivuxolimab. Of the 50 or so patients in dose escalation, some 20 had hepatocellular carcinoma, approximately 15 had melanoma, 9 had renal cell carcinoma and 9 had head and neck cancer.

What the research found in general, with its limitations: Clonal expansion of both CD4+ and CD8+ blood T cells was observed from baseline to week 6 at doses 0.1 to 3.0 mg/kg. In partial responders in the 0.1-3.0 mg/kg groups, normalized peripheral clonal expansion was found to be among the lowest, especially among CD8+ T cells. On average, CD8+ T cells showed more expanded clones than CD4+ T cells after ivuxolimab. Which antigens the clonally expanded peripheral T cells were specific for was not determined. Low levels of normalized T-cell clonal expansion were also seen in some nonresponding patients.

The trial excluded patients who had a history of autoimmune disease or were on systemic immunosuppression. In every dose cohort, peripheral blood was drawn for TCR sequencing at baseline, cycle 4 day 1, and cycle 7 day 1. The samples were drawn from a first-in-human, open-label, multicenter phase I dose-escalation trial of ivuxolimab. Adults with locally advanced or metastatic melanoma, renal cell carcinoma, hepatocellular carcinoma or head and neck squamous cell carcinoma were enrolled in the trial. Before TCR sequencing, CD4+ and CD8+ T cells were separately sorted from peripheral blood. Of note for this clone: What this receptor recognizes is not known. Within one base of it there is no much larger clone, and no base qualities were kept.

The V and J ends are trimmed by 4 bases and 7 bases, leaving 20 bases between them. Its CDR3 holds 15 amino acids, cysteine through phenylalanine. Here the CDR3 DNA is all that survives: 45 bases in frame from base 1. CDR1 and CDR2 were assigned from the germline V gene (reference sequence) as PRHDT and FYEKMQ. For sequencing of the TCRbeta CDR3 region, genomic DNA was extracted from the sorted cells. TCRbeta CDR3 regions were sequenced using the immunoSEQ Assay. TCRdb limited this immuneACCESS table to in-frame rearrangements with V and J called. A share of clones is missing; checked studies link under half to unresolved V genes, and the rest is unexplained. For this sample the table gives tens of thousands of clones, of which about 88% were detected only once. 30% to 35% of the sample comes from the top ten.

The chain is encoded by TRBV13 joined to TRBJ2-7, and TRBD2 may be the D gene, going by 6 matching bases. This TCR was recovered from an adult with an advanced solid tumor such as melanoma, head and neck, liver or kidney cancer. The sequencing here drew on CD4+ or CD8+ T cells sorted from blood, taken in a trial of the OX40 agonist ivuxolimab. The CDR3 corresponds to CASSSVGGRQWEQYF. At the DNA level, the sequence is TGTGCCAGCAGCTCCGTCGGTGGGAGGCAGTGGGAGCAGTACTTC.